This TCR beta chain emerged from a study of T-cell memory formation after mild COVID-19. Overall study results and limits: Several responding clones turned up in pre-infection memory, indicating that cross-reactive memory may have taken part. Nothing confirmed that second-wave clones peaking on day 37 were specific for SARS-CoV-2. Of the contracting clones, CD4+ ones lay mainly in CM and EM, and CD8+ ones in EMRA. CD4+ bias marked clones expanding day 15 to 37, unlike balanced contracting clones.

Germline-derived CDR1 and CDR2 are LGHNA and YSLEER. Trimming removed 1 base from V and 1 base from J, with 10 bases in between. This CDR3 is 15 amino acids long. This clonotype was found a few times. Its antigen is unidentified. Each CDR3 protein is one row after TCRdb ran MiXCR on the 5' RACE reads. The sample has roughly 130,000 distinct CDR3 sequences; over 15% are singletons. The chain joins TRBV4-3 to TRBJ2-5; D is perhaps TRBD1 (6 bases). Sequences were obtained from PBMCs or a T cell subset sorted from them (not recorded which). This sequence was found in a man between 18 and 29 years old who had mild COVID-19 (a few samples of this study predate the infection). Cell type and time point are not known. The DNA of the CDR3 is TGCGCCAGCAGCCAAGGTTGGACAGTCCAAGAGACCCAGTACTTC. The encoded protein is CASSQGWTVQETQYF.